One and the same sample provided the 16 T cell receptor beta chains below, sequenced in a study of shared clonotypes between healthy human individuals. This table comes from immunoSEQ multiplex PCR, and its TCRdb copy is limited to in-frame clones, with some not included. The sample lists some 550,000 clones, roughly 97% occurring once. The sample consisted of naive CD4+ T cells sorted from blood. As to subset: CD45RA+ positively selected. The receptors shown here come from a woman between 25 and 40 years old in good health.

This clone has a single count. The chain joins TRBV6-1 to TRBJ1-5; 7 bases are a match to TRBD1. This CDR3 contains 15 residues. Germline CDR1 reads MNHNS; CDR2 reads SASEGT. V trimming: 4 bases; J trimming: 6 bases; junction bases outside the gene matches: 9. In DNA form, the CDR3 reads TGTGCCAGCAGTGGACAGGGTACAGTCAGTCAGCCCCAGCATTTT. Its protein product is CASSGQGTVSQPQHF.

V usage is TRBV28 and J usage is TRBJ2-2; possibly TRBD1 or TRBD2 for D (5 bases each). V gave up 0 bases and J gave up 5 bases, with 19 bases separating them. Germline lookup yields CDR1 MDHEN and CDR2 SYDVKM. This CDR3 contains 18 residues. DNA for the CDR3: TGTGCCAGCAGTTTATGGGGCGGGCGACAAGAGGGGACCGGGGAGCTGTTTTTT. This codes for CASSLWGGRQEGTGELFF.

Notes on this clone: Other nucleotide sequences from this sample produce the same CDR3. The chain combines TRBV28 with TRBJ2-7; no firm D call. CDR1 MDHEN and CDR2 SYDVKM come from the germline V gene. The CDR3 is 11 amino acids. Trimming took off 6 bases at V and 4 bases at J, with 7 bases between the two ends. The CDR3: CASSVGYEQYF. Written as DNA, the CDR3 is TGTGCCAGCAGCGTTGGATACGAGCAGTACTTC.

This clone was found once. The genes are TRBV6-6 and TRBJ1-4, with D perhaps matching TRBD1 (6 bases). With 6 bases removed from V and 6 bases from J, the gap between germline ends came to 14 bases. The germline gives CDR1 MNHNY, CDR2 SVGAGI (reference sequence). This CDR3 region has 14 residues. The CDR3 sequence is CASRAQGGDEKLFF. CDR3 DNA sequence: TGTGCCAGCAGAGCACAGGGAGGGGATGAAAAACTGTTTTTT.

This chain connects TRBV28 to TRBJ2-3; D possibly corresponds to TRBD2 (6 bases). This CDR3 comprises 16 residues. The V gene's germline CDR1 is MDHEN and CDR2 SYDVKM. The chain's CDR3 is CATSEIAVRAPDTQYF. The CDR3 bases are TGTGCGACATCGGAGATAGCGGTCAGGGCCCCAGATACGCAGTATTTT. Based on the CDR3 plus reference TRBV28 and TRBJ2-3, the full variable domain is DVKVTQSSRYLVKRTGEKVFLECVQDMDHENMFWYRQDPGLGLRLIYFSYDVKMKEKGDIPEGYSVSREKKERFSLILESASTNQTSMYLCATSEIAVRAPDTQYFGPGTRLTVL.

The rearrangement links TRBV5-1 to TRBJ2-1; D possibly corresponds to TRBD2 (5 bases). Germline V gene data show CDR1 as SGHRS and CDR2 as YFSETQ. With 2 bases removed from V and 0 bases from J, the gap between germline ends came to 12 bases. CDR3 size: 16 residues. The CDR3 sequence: CASSFLVGSSYNEQFF. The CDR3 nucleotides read TGCGCCAGCAGCTTTTTAGTAGGGAGCTCCTACAATGAGCAGTTCTTC.

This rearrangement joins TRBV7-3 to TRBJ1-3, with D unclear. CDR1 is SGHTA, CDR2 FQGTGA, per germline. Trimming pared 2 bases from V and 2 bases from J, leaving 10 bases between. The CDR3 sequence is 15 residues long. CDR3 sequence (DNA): TGTGCCAGCAGCTTAGGCTCACCCCCTGGAAACACCATATATTTT. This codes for CASSLGSPPGNTIYF.

This chain's CDR3 is CASSPEPEKLFF. The CDR3 bases are TGTGCCAGCAGCCCCGAACCGGAAAAACTGTTTTTT. The chain combines TRBV11-2 with TRBJ1-4; D unclear. V lost 5 bases and J lost 8, with 9 bases in between. The CDR3 has 12 residues. CDR1 is SGHAT, CDR2 FQNNGV, per germline.

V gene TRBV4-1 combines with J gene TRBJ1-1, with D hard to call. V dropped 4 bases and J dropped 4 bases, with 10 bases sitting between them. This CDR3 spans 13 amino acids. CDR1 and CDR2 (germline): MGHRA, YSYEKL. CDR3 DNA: TGCGCCAGCAGCCCTGAGGCTGCCACTGAAGCTTTCTTT. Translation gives CASSPEAATEAFF.

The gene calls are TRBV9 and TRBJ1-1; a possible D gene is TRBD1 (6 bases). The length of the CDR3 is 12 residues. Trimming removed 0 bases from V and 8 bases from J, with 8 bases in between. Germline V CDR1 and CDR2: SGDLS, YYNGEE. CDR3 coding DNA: TGTGCCAGCAGCGTAGTAGGGGGAGAAGCTTTCTTT. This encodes CASSVVGGEAFF.

CDR3 region: CASSQDQGLGSGNTIYF. In nucleotides, the CDR3 is TGTGCCAGCAGCCAAGATCAAGGCTTGGGATCTGGAAACACCATATATTTT. The chain has TRBV4-2 and TRBJ1-3; D ambiguous. This CDR3 is 17 amino acids long. Trimming removed 0 bases at V and 1 base at J, with 13 bases between. Germline CDR1 LGHNA, CDR2 YNFKEQ.

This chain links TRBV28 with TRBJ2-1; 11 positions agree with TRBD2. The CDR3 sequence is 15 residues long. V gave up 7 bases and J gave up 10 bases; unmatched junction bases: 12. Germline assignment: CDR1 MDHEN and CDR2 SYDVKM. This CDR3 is CASTRHTSGSGEQFF. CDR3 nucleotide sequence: TGTGCCAGCACCAGACACACTAGCGGGAGTGGGGAGCAGTTCTTC.

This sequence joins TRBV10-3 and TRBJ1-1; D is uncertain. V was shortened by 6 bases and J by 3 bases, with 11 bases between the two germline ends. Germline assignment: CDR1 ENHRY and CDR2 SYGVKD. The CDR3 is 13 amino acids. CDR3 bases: TGTGCCATCAGCGAAGGGCGTGACACTGAAGCTTTCTTT. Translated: CAISEGRDTEAFF.

CDR3 DNA sequence: TGTGCCACAGGACTCACCGGGGTCTACGAGCAGTACTTC. Its protein product is CATGLTGVYEQYF. The rearrangement links TRBV5-8 to TRBJ2-7; possibly TRBD2 for D (5 bases). The CDR3 loop spans 13 amino acids. V was trimmed by 9 bases and J by 3 bases, leaving 16 bases between them. Germline V CDR1 and CDR2: SGHTS, YDEGEE.

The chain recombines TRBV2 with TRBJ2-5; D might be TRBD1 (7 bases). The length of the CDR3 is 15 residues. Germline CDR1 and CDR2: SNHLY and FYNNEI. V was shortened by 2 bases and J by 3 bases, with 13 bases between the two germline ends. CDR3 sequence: CASSEKTRGEETQYF. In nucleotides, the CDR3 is TGTGCCAGCAGTGAAAAGACCAGGGGGGAAGAGACCCAGTACTTC.

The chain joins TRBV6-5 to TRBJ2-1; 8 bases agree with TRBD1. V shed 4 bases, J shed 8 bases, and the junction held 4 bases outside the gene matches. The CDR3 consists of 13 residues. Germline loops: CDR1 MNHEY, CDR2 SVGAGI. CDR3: CASSSPTGDEQFF. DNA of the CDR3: TGTGCCAGCAGTTCCCCGACAGGGGATGAGCAGTTCTTC.